The rows below give T cell receptor beta chains drawn from one sample of a study of shared clonotypes between healthy human individuals. Repertoires were generated with immunoSEQ multiplex PCR, while TCRdb's copy carries only in-frame clones and drops some. The table shows some 530,000 clones, with 70% to 80% occurring only once. The specimen sequenced was PBMCs. These receptors were collected from a woman aged 40 to 50 in good health. Some clones in this sample may be carry-over from other donors' samples. CDR3s leave out the opening cysteine and the closing phenylalanine or tryptophan.

j_call v_call cdr3_aa
TRBJ2-3 TRBV28 ASRRQIYTQY
TRBJ2-1 TRBV27 ASSLLRGLAELNEQF
TRBJ2-7 TRBV10-3 AISGTGPLVGQY
TRBJ1-2 TRBV28 ASSFSGHNYGYT
TRBJ2-1 TRBV5-1 ASSGGLSAYNEQF
TRBJ2-7 TRBV10-2 ASSDSWEQY
TRBJ2-1 TRBV5-3 AGEAGDGGNEQF
TRBJ2-5 TRBV5-5 ASSLVLADQETQY
TRBJ1-1 TRBV7-3 ASSPGLGTEAF
TRBJ2-3 TRBV9 ASSPLAGLGTDTQY
TRBJ1-2 TRBV7-2 ASSLAGGRRNYGYT
TRBJ2-5 TRBV28 ASSSVQETQY
TRBJ2-7 TRBV7-8 ASSLVWREGGHEQY
TRBJ1-1 TRBV27 ASSQRQGSTEAF
TRBJ1-5 TRBV2 ASRFNSVSNQPQH
TRBJ2-7 TRBV9 ASSVGQGLSYEQY
TRBJ1-5 TRBV2 ASSALGSHSNQPQH
TRBJ2-3 TRBV7-2 ASSLGGPTSTDTQY
TRBJ1-5 TRBV4-1 ASSQAWTGSELGYSNQPQH
TRBJ1-2 TRBV7-9 ASSLTGGAGIGYGYT
TRBJ2-1 TRBV7-9 ASSLRTPAKIYNEQF
TRBJ1-3 TRBV6-1 ASSEGLHSGNTIY
TRBJ2-2 TRBV25-1 ASRQGVTGHQRELF
TRBJ2-7 TRBV5-4 ASSPGGGSSYEQY
TRBJ2-5 TRBV2 ASSEAGQSQETQY
TRBJ1-3 TRBV28 ASSPRGSGNTIY
TRBJ2-5 TRBV7-9 ASSVGQGGETQY
TRBJ2-7 TRBV5-1 ASSPGPAGNSYEQY
TRBJ2-2 TRBV28 ASSIAAGAGSGELF
TRBJ1-1 TRBV9 ASSVGEGEVTEAF
TRBJ2-2 TRBV28 ASSKGTGSGTGELF
TRBJ1-2 TRBV30 AWDSYGYT
TRBJ1-1 TRBV18 ASSRGGDTEAF
TRBJ2-2 TRBV30 AWSKELARLEGNTGELF
TRBJ2-5 TRBV6-5 ASSVIKWETQY
TRBJ2-5 TRBV28 ASTPGTRGETQY
TRBJ2-6 TRBV7-3 ASSLNSGANVLT
TRBJ2-2 TRBV5-6 ASSLGGGHTGELF
TRBJ2-3 TRBV5-6 ASSLGRGDTQY
TRBJ2-1 TRBV7-2 ASSFSGSYNEQF
TRBJ2-7 TRBV7-6 ASSLALRTGSYEQY
TRBJ2-2 TRBV30 AWSTRTGGTGELF
TRBJ2-6 TRBV4-2 ASSQNSGSGANVLT
TRBJ2-1 TRBV19 ASSDRRTYNEQF
TRBJ2-2 TRBV28 ASGGQGSYGELF
TRBJ2-1 TRBV29-1 SAERLAEYNEQF
TRBJ1-2 TRBV28 ASSLGQGNYGYT
TRBJ2-1 TRBV28 ASSLISNEQF
TRBJ2-7 TRBV5-6 ASSLGEGEGSYEQY
TRBJ2-1 TRBV11-3 ASSSGQGTDEQF
TRBJ2-7 TRBV29-1 SVSRGEGREQY
TRBJ2-3 TRBV7-2 ASSLGTPPDTQY
TRBJ2-7 TRBV28 ASSLSSGSYEQY